This TCR beta chain was documented in a study of T cells after yellow fever vaccination. Broader study findings: Booster sampling recovered most clones from primary vaccination (96% CD4, approximately 90% CD8). It was a small share of clonotypes that appeared in both CD4 and CD8 compartments. Compared with primary, the secondary response was weaker and peaked at day 5, not 15.

Comments on this clonotype: Antigen specificity is unknown.

Germline CDR1 and CDR2: LGHNA and YSLEER. Trimming took off 3 bases at V and 7 bases at J, with 25 bases between the two ends. The CDR3 runs 17 residues. TCR cDNA, made by 5'RACE template switching, carried an added universal primer site and UMIs. Via MiXCR, TCRdb re-called the 5' RACE reads, giving one row per CDR3 protein. The repertoire holds 100,000 to 150,000 distinct CDR3 sequences, with approximately 9% as singletons. The sequence was obtained from a man aged 18 to 29 who received the YFV17D yellow fever vaccine. The material sequenced was CD8+ T cells sorted from PBMCs, taken on the day of the yellow fever booster vaccination. This chain links TRBV4-3 with TRBJ2-7, with a possible D match to TRBD2 (6 bases). The CDR3, as DNA: TGCGCCAGCAGCCAGGGCTGGTTGGGAGCCCGGGAGAAGGAGCAGTACTTC. It specifies CASSQGWLGAREKEQYF.